This note documents a single TCR beta chain sequence. Its antigen is not yet known. No base quality information exists; no much larger clone differs at one position. The sample belongs to a study of T cells after yellow fever vaccination (dated by TCRdb to the late 2010s). About the investigation overall: The SMART-Seq v4 Ultra Low Input RNA kit was used to prepare libraries from fractions with low cell numbers. Bulk TCR alpha and beta repertoires were sequenced longitudinally to track T-cell clones before and after primary and booster YFV17D yellow fever vaccination. Two healthy male donors, one aged 18 to 30 and one aged 30 to 39 years, were included in the cohort. Bulk PBMC replicates and cell subsets were isolated from blood drawn at multiple timepoints before and after both primary and secondary immunization.

What the study reported, not specific to this receptor: A small fraction of clonotypes appeared in both the CD4 and CD8 compartments, likely as a result of convergent recombination. Because abundant contaminating clonotypes from the bulk population could be contained in FACS-sorted repertoires, computational filtering was required. Compared with the primary T-cell response, the secondary T-cell response was faster but weaker, reaching its peak on day 5 rather than on day 15. Because the study included only a couple of donors, the extent to which the findings can be generalized is limited. After the booster, most clones that had expanded after primary vaccination were detected again (nearly 97% of CD4 and around nine tenths of CD8), suggesting broad maintenance of memory.

The junction shows trimming of 2 bases on V and 1 base on J, plus 8 bases between the germline ends. The CDR3 holds 14 amino acids from the cysteine to the phenylalanine. Only the CDR3 DNA stays, 42 bases, in frame from base 1. Via the germline V gene (reference sequence), CDR1 is PRHDT and CDR2 FYEKMQ. In the paper's terms, the treatment or condition label means: live attenuated yellow fever vaccine strain. Two biological replicates of bulk PBMCs were collected at each blood-draw timepoint. PBMCs were isolated from peripheral blood using a standard Ficoll-Paque protocol. TriZol was used to extract RNA from bulk PBMCs, from CD4 and CD8 fractions, and from dextramer-positive and dextramer-negative fractions. TCR cDNA was made using 5'RACE template switching, a step that added a universal primer site and unique molecular identifiers. cDNA synthesis was primed from both the TCR alpha and TCR beta constant segments. Library amplification involved two PCR steps, and the second step added sample barcodes and sequencing adapters. Libraries were sequenced on Illumina HiSeq 2500 (2x100 bp) or NovaSeq (2x150 bp). The paper's data handling went like this. Reads were demultiplexed and collapsed into UMI consensus sequences with MIGEC, and V(D)J alignment was performed with MiXCR. Vaccine-responding clonotypes were defined with edgeR using replicate PBMC samples, requiring FDR below 0.01 and a log2 fold change above 5 up to day 15. Each bulk clonotype received a CD4 or CD8 identity based on whether the sequenced CD4 or CD8 repertoire contained that clonotype at higher abundance. TCRdb trimmed the raw reads at Q25, called clones with MiXCR and kept productive beta chains. Rows are combined by CDR3 protein, so each entry shows the most common genes and DNA. What appears here as the V and J calls and clone size reflects TCRdb's work, not the paper's. The sample table lists approximately 300,000 distinct CDR3 sequences, 6.5% to 8.5% of them with a count of one. The ten largest clones capture about a sixth of the sample.

This clonotype was sampled from a man in his late teens or twenties who received the YFV17D yellow fever vaccine. Sequenced here: PBMCs, sampled roughly 47 days after the first yellow fever vaccination. Recombination connected TRBV13 to TRBJ2-5; too little of a D gene remains to name it. The CDR3 sequence is CASSLSQVQETQYF. The nucleotide sequence is given as TGTGCCAGCAGCTTAAGTCAGGTCCAAGAGACCCAGTACTTC.